The clone carrying this T cell receptor (beta chain) is a singleton in its sample. The repertoire was sequenced with immunoSEQ multiplex PCR; TCRdb's copy has only in-frame clones and lacks some. The table shows roughly 550,000 clones, with more than 75% occurring only once. This record belongs to a study of shared T cell receptors in the human thymus. This CDR3 has 15 residues. With V trimmed by 6 bases and J by 6 bases, 12 bases remained unmatched. The germline gives CDR1 MDHEN, CDR2 SYDVKM. These data were likewise used in another study, on human thymus T cells. That paper adds: Resections were taken during corrective heart surgery, and the thymus tissue came from these. It looked as if thymic and blood repertoires used V and J genes in a biased way. Related research has reported that thymic repertoires overlap highly among unrelated individuals.

The sequencing input was thymocytes. The source of this sequence is a boy under three years old with a congenital heart defect. The chain couples TRBV28 to TRBJ2-7, with 9 bases identical to TRBD1. The chain's CDR3 is CASSLLGDRAGEQYF. The CDR3 DNA reads as TGTGCCAGCAGCCTCCTTGGGGACAGGGCGGGCGAGCAGTACTTC. Filled out from reference TRBV28 and TRBJ2-7, the complete variable domain reads DVKVTQSSRYLVKRTGEKVFLECVQDMDHENMFWYRQDPGLGLRLIYFSYDVKMKEKGDIPEGYSVSREKKERFSLILESASTNQTSMYLCASSLLGDRAGEQYFGPGTRLTVT.